This passage covers 22 T cell receptor beta chains from one sample sequenced in a study of T cell responses to AZD1222 COVID-19 vaccine. Sequencing was performed with immunoSEQ multiplex PCR; in TCRdb, only in-frame clones are kept and a portion is missing. The data show some 120,000 clones, with approximately 88% seen just once and 4.5% to 6% held by the top ten. The source material was peripheral blood, sampled on day 0 of AZD1222 vaccination. The source of these receptors is an adult in good health.

The gene calls are TRBV4-2 and TRBJ2-1; D is perhaps TRBD2 (6 bases). Germline values: CDR1 LGHNA, CDR2 YNFKEQ. The CDR3 extends over 13 amino acids. Trimming took off 5 bases at V and 4 bases at J, with 9 bases between the two ends. The CDR3 coding sequence is TGTGCCAGCAGCTCGGGACTTTACAATGAGCAGTTCTTC. Translated: CASSSGLYNEQFF.

The chain employs TRBV9 and TRBJ2-7; 8 bases line up with TRBD1. The germline V gene has CDR1 SGDLS and CDR2 YYNGEE. V lost 4 bases and J lost 2; bases outside the gene matches: 8. This CDR3 region has 15 residues. This chain's CDR3 is CASSPGTGPTYEQYF. Written as DNA, the CDR3 is TGTGCCAGCAGCCCTGGGACAGGACCCACCTACGAGCAGTACTTC.

V gene TRBV9 combines with J gene TRBJ2-3; either TRBD1 or TRBD2 may fit D (7 bases each). The CDR3 extends over 16 amino acids. V lost 1 base and J lost 3, with 15 bases in between. Germline CDR1 reads SGDLS; CDR2 reads YYNGEE. The CDR3 DNA is TGTGCCAGCAGCGTACAGGGGGGGTTTTCGACAGATACGCAGTATTTT. Translated, it gives CASSVQGGFSTDTQYF.

This clone has a single count. The V call is TRBV4-3, the J call TRBJ1-1; 9 positions agree with TRBD1. The CDR3 has 15 residues. Unmatched junction bases numbered 5, after V lost 1 base and J lost 5 bases. The V gene's germline CDR1 is LGHNA and CDR2 YSLEER. CDR3 loop: CASSQGTGAGTEAFF. The CDR3, as DNA: TGCGCCAGCAGCCAAGGGACAGGGGCGGGGACTGAAGCTTTCTTT.

V gene TRBV7-2 combines with J gene TRBJ2-2; D call uncertain. V shed 1 base and J shed 0 bases, with 9 bases lying between them. The CDR3 covers 16 residues. The germline V gene encodes CDR1 SGHTA and CDR2 FQGNSA. CDR3 region: CASSLGASANTGELFF. The DNA for the CDR3 is TGTGCCAGCAGCTTAGGGGCCAGCGCGAACACCGGGGAGCTGTTTTTT.

The chain is built from TRBV19 and TRBJ2-5, with a tentative D call TRBD2 (6 bases). Germline V gene sequence: CDR1 LNHDA, CDR2 SQIVND (reference sequence). V was pared by 3 bases and J by 0 bases, with 8 bases between. This CDR3 has 14 amino acids. The CDR3 coding sequence is TGTGCCAGTAGTATTGGGGGGTACCAAGAGACCCAGTACTTC. Protein: CASSIGGYQETQYF. Together with reference TRBV19 and TRBJ2-5, the CDR3 gives the full variable domain: DGGITQSPKYLFRKEGQNVTLSCEQNLNHDAMYWYRQDPGQGLRLIYYSQIVNDFQKGDIAEGYSVSREKKESFPLTVTSAQKNPTAFYLCASSIGGYQETQYFGPGTRLLVL.

This clone was detected only once. The rearrangement joins TRBV2 to TRBJ1-5; D is perhaps TRBD1 (6 bases). The V end was cut by 5 bases, the J end by 1 base, with 12 bases between. This CDR3 spans 15 amino acids. The germline gives CDR1 SNHLY, CDR2 FYNNEI. CDR3 in DNA: TGTGCCAGCAGTAGAACAGGGTACAGCAATCAGCCCCAGCATTTT. Protein product: CASSRTGYSNQPQHF.

This sequence joins TRBV7-9 and TRBJ1-2; D is unclear. The V gene lost 6 bases and the J gene lost 6 bases, with 8 bases spanning the gap. This CDR3 region has 11 residues. Germline V gives CDR1 SEHNR, CDR2 FQNEAQ (reference sequence). The chain's CDR3 is CASRVGNGYTF. CDR3 DNA: TGTGCCAGCAGAGTAGGGAATGGCTACACCTTC. Supplemented by reference TRBV7-9 and TRBJ1-2, the full variable domain reads DTGVSQNPRHKITKRGQNVTFRCDPISEHNRLYWYRQTLGQGPEFLTYFQNEAQLEKSRLLSDRFSAERPKGSFSTLEIQRTEQGDSAMYLCASRVGNGYTFGSGTRLTVV.

This clone was counted a few times. This chain connects TRBV10-1 to TRBJ1-6, with D uncertain. The CDR3 covers 13 residues. Looked up from germline, CDR1 is WNHNN and CDR2 is SYGVQD (reference sequence). V was trimmed by 3 bases and J by 10 bases, leaving 10 bases between them. This CDR3 is CASSETGDSPLHF. CDR3 nucleotide sequence: TGCGCCAGCAGTGAAACCGGCGACTCACCCCTCCACTTT.

This chain connects TRBV7-6 to TRBJ2-5; 15 bases fit TRBD2. With V trimmed by 5 bases and J by 5 bases, 12 bases remained unmatched. The length of the CDR3 is 18 residues. In germline, CDR1 is SGHVS, CDR2 FNYEAQ. CDR3 region: CASSPQAWTSGGAETQYF. The CDR3 DNA reads TGTGCCAGCAGCCCCCAGGCATGGACTAGCGGGGGGGCGGAGACCCAGTACTTC. Full variable domain (missing parts from reference TRBV7-6 and TRBJ2-5): GAGVSQSPRYKVTKRGQDVALRCDPISGHVSLYWYRQALGQGPEFLTYFNYEAQQDKSGLPNDRFSAERPEGSISTLTIQRTEQRDSAMYRCASSPQAWTSGGAETQYFGPGTRLLVL.

The rearrangement joins TRBV3-1 (or the pseudogene TRBV3-2) to TRBJ1-3, with D possibly matching TRBD1 (5 bases). V lost 3 bases to trimming and J lost 3 bases, with 9 bases between them. Germline V CDR1 and CDR2: LGHDT, YNNKEL (reference sequence). This CDR3 has 14 residues. The CDR3: CASSQAGIGNTIYF. In DNA, the CDR3 is TGTGCCAGCAGCCAGGCAGGGATTGGAAACACCATATATTTT.

This sequence joins TRBV28 and TRBJ1-5; D gene unclear. V was trimmed by 2 bases and J by 6 bases, leaving 8 bases between them. Germline values: CDR1 MDHEN, CDR2 SYDVKM. There are 13 residues in the CDR3. The CDR3 sequence is CASSLRQSQPQHF. CDR3 in DNA: TGTGCCAGCAGTTTAAGGCAGTCTCAGCCCCAGCATTTT. The whole variable domain, filled in from reference TRBV28 and TRBJ1-5, reads DVKVTQSSRYLVKRTGEKVFLECVQDMDHENMFWYRQDPGLGLRLIYFSYDVKMKEKGDIPEGYSVSREKKERFSLILESASTNQTSMYLCASSLRQSQPQHFGDGTRLSIL.

This chain joins TRBV5-4 and TRBJ2-5, with D tentatively TRBD1 (6 bases). Trimming shortened V by 3 bases and J by 1 base, and 13 bases separated the two germline ends. Germline V gene sequence: CDR1 SGHNT, CDR2 YYREEE (reference sequence). There are 15 residues in the CDR3. The DNA for the CDR3 is TGTGCCAGCAGCTCTCAGGGGCCACCCCAAGAGACCCAGTACTTC. Translated, it gives CASSSQGPPQETQYF.

The chain employs TRBV12-3 or TRBV12-4 and TRBJ1-1; D gene uncertain. The V gene lost 3 bases and the J gene lost 6 bases, with 11 bases spanning the gap. The CDR3 contains 13 residues. The CDR3 spells CASSLLGYAEAFF. In DNA form, the CDR3 reads TGTGCCAGCAGTTTGTTGGGGTACGCTGAAGCTTTCTTT.

The chain couples TRBV2 to TRBJ1-1; possible D gene TRBD1, 6 bases. The ends were cut back, 5 bases at V and 0 bases at J, with 10 bases in the middle. CDR3 length: 14 residues. Per germline, CDR1 SNHLY and CDR2 FYNNEI. CDR3: CASSKDSLNTEAFF. The DNA of the CDR3 is TGTGCCAGCAGTAAGGACAGTTTGAACACTGAAGCTTTCTTT. Drawing the rest from reference TRBV2 and TRBJ1-1, the complete variable domain is EPEVTQTPSHQVTQMGQEVILRCVPISNHLYFYWYRQILGQKVEFLVSFYNNEISEKSEIFDDQFSVERPDGSNFTLKIRSTKLEDSAMYFCASSKDSLNTEAFFGQGTRLTVV.

This chain links TRBV3-1 (or the pseudogene TRBV3-2) with TRBJ2-3; weak D call: TRBD2 (6 bases). CDR3 length equals 18 residues. In germline, CDR1 is LGHDT, CDR2 YNNKEL (reference sequence). V lost 2 bases and J 6 bases, leaving 24 bases between the germline ends. For the CDR3, the DNA is TGTGCCAGCAGCCAATTGTCCAGGATAGCCGGGGGTGGTGATACGCAGTATTTT. Protein sequence: CASSQLSRIAGGGDTQYF.

This clone was seen a handful of times. The chain employs TRBV6-1 and TRBJ2-7; 7 bases line up with TRBD1. V dropped 0 bases and J dropped 3; count of bases not matched to a gene: 14. The CDR3 sequence is 18 residues long. Looked up from germline, CDR1 is MNHNS and CDR2 is SASEGT. CDR3 sequence reads: CASSEASKWTGDYYEQYF. The DNA for the CDR3 is TGTGCCAGCAGTGAAGCGTCGAAGTGGACAGGCGACTACTACGAGCAGTACTTC.

V usage is TRBV5-4 and J usage is TRBJ1-2; D uncertain. CDR1 is SGHNT, CDR2 YYREEE, per germline (reference sequence). V dropped 0 bases and J dropped 8 bases, with 17 bases sitting between them. This CDR3 contains 15 residues. CDR3 amino acids: CASSLDPGSVDGYTF. CDR3 DNA: TGTGCCAGCAGCTTGGACCCCGGGTCCGTCGACGGCTACACCTTC.

The CDR3 spells CASSLLSRGNQPQHF. CDR3 sequence (DNA): TGTGCCAGCAGTTTACTTTCCAGGGGCAATCAGCCCCAGCATTTT. The rearrangement links TRBV27 to TRBJ1-5, with a possible D match to TRBD1 (5 bases). There are 15 residues in the CDR3. V shed 2 bases and J shed 2 bases, with 10 bases lying between them. Germline CDR1 MNHEY, CDR2 SMNVEV (reference sequence).

This chain joins TRBV7-2 and TRBJ1-4, with TRBD1 matching over 9 bases. The trim removed 5 bases at V and 3 bases at J, leaving 4 bases unmatched. The CDR3 length is 15 residues. From germline, CDR1 is SGHTA and CDR2 FQGNSA. CDR3: CASSKGTGSNEKLFF. CDR3 coding DNA: TGTGCCAGCAGCAAAGGGACAGGGTCTAATGAAAAACTGTTTTTT.

This rearrangement joins TRBV28 to TRBJ1-1; D is possibly TRBD1 (5 bases). This CDR3 spans 14 amino acids. V lost 7 bases, J lost 5 bases, and 17 bases lay in between. The V gene's germline CDR1 is MDHEN and CDR2 SYDVKM. This CDR3 reads CASTSRGRRTEAFF. As DNA, the CDR3 is TGTGCCAGCACCTCTCGGGGGAGGCGGACTGAAGCTTTCTTT.

The chain uses TRBV28 and TRBJ2-7; 9 bases line up with TRBD1. CDR1 and CDR2 from the germline V gene are MDHEN and SYDVKM. The CDR3 consists of 15 residues. After removal of 7 bases from V and 4 bases from J, the junction contained 11 bases not matched to a gene. The CDR3 DNA is TGTGCCAGCACACTTTCCGGACAGGGGTCATACGAGCAGTACTTC. Its protein product is CASTLSGQGSYEQYF.